These 2 T cell receptor beta chains were sequenced from one sample in a study of blood T cell repertoires in COVID-19. Some clones are missing from TCRdb's copy, which holds only in-frame ones; the method was immunoSEQ multiplex PCR. The table has roughly 100,000 clones, approximately 79% seen once. The source material was peripheral blood. The receptor set was obtained from a man in his 70s with active or convalescent COVID-19.

The chain is built from TRBV30 and TRBJ1-2; no firm D call. The length of the CDR3 is 14 residues. Looked up from germline, CDR1 is GTSNPN and CDR2 is SVGIG (reference sequence). The V end was cut by 1 base, the J end by 7 bases, with 16 bases between. The DNA for the CDR3 is TGTGCCTGGAGTGCCGGGGTTGGAGCCGCTGGCTACACCTTC. Its protein is CAWSAGVGAAGYTF.

The chain recombines TRBV2 with TRBJ1-1; TRBD1 might be the D (5 bases). V was cut by 7 bases and J by 3 bases, with 21 bases left in between. The CDR3 has 16 amino acids. Germline V CDR1 and CDR2: SNHLY, FYNNEI. CDR3 region: CASTSRDSTSYTEAFF. The CDR3 nucleotides are TGTGCCAGCACCAGCCGAGACAGCACCTCTTACACTGAAGCTTTCTTT.